What follows describes a single TCR beta chain. The entry originates in a study of blood T cell repertoires in COVID-19. This table comes from immunoSEQ multiplex PCR, and its TCRdb copy is limited to in-frame clones, with some not included. Here the sample spans over 35,000 clones, approximately 88% being singletons. This CDR3 has 15 amino acids. Trimming pared 5 bases from V and 0 bases from J, leaving 13 bases between. The V gene's germline CDR1 is MDHEN and CDR2 SYDVKM. Source material: peripheral blood. The chain employs TRBV28 and TRBJ1-2; D call uncertain. This sequence was found in a man between 50 and 59 years old with acute or convalescent COVID-19. The CDR3 DNA is TGTGCCAGCAGTCCCCCTTTAACGGCTAACTATGGCTACACCTTC. Protein product: CASSPPLTANYGYTF.